This TCR beta chain was found in a study of response to subunit inactivated influenza vaccine. Study findings and constraints: The study's authors posited that every seasonal influenza vaccination enlists few new T cells.

TCRdb fed the RT-PCR reads into MiXCR, producing one record per CDR3 protein. Here the sample spans fewer than 750,000 distinct CDR3 sequences, 12% to 15% being singletons. There are 14 residues in the CDR3. Trimming took off 6 bases at V and 1 base at J, with 15 bases between the two ends. From germline, CDR1 is DFQATT and CDR2 SNEGSKA (reference sequence). This clonotype was recorded many times. As yet, its antigen is unknown. The source of this sequence is a man in his fifties who received an inactivated influenza vaccine. The rearrangement joins TRBV20-1 to TRBJ1-1; no reliable D call. The input for sequencing was PBMCs from blood, taken 12 days after vaccination. The chain's CDR3 is CSAPDPRGNTEAFF. In DNA, the CDR3 is TGCAGTGCCCCGGACCCTCGGGGGAACACTGAAGCTTTCTTT.